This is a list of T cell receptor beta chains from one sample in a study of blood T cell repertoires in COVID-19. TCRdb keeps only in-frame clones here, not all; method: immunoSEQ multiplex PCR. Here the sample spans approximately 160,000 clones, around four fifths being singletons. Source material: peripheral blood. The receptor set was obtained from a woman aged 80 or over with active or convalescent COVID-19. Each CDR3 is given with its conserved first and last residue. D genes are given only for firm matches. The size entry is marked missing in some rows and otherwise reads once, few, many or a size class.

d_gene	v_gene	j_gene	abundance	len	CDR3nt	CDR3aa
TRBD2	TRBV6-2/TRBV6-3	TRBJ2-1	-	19	TGTGCCAGCAGTTACCATCGCCGGACTAGCGGGGGCCCCTACAATGAGCAGTTCTTC	CASSYHRRTSGGPYNEQFF
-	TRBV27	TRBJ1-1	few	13	TGTGCCAGCAGTCCGCCAGGGAGGGGGGAAGCTTTCTTT	CASSPPGRGEAFF
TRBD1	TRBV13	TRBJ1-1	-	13	TGTGCCAGCAGCAATGGACAGGTGGCTGAAGCTTTCTTT	CASSNGQVAEAFF
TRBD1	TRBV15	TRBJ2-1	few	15	TGTGCCACCAGCTACAGGGGAAGCTCCTACAATGAGCAGTTCTTC	CATSYRGSSYNEQFF
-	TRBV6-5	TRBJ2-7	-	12	TGTGCCAGCAGTCAGACAGGACAGAAGCAGTACTTC	CASSQTGQKQYF
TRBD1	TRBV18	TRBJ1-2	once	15	TGTGCCAGCTCACCGTCGGGGACAGCTAACTATGGCTACACCTTC	CASSPSGTANYGYTF
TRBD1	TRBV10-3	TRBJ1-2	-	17	TGTGCCATCAGTGAGTCGCCGGGACAGGGGGGATCGTATGGCTACACCTTC	CAISESPGQGGSYGYTF
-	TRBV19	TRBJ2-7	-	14	TGTGCCAGTAGTCAGTCGGGGGGCTTAGGCGAGCAGTACTTC	CASSQSGGLGEQYF
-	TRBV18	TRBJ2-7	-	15	TGTGCCAGCTCACCACCGATGGACAGTCGGTTTGAGCAGTACTTC	CASSPPMDSRFEQYF
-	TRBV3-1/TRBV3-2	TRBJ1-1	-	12	TGTGCCAGCAGCAGTCTGAGGACTGAAGCTTTCTTT	CASSSLRTEAFF
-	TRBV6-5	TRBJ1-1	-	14	TGTGCCAGCAGACGCGACACCTCGAACACTGAAGCTTTCTTT	CASRRDTSNTEAFF
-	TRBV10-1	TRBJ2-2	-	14	TGCGCCAGCAGCCGGGACTCTAACACCGGGGAGCTGTTTTTT	CASSRDSNTGELFF
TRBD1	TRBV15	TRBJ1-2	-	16	TGTGCCACCAGCGAGACAGGGGGGAATACTAACTATGGCTACACCTTC	CATSETGGNTNYGYTF
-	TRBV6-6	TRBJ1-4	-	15	TGTGCCAGCAGTTTGGCGGGAGGTAATGATGAAAAACTGTTTTTT	CASSLAGGNDEKLFF
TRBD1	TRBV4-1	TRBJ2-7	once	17	TGCGCCAGCAGCCAGACCACTTCGACAGGGGGCTCCTACGAGCAGTACTTC	CASSQTTSTGGSYEQYF
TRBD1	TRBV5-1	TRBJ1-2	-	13	TGCGCCAGCAGCCAGGACAGGGCTAGGAGCTACACCTTC	CASSQDRARSYTF
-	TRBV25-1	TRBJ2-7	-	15	TGTGCCAGCAGGAGTCTCGAGGCGGCGTCCTACGAGCAGTACTTC	CASRSLEAASYEQYF
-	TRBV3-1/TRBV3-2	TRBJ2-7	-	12	TGTGCCAGCAGCTCGGAGCCCTACGAGCAGTACTTC	CASSSEPYEQYF
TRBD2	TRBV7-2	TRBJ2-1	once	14	TGTGCCAGCGGGGGGACTAGCGGGGGTCATGAGCAGTTCTTC	CASGGTSGGHEQFF
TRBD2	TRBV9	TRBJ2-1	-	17	TGTGCCAGCAGTATATCCCCGTCGGGGGGGCCGACGGGGGAGCAGTTCTTC	CASSISPSGGPTGEQFF
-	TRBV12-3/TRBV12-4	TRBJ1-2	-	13	TGTGCCAGCAGTCCCGGGGGAGGGGATGGCTACACCTTC	CASSPGGGDGYTF
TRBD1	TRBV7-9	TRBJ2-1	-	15	TGTGCCAGCAGCTTAGGGACAGGGGTTAGCAATGAGCAGTTCTTC	CASSLGTGVSNEQFF
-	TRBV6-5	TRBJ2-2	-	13	TGTGCCAGCAGTACATCGAACACCGGGGAGCTGTTTTTT	CASSTSNTGELFF
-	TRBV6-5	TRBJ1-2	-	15	TGTGCCAGCAGTTACTCGGCGGGTCCGGGGTATGGCTACACCTTC	CASSYSAGPGYGYTF
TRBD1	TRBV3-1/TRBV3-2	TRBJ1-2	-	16	TGTGCCAGCAGCCAAGATGGGACAGTCAGGGCGGAAGGCTACACCTTC	CASSQDGTVRAEGYTF
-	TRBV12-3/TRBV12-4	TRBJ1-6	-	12	TGTGCCAGCGCAGGGTTGGGTTCACCCCTCCACTTT	CASAGLGSPLHF
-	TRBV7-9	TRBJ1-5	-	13	TGTGCCAGCAGCTCGTATAGCAATCAGCCCCAGCATTTT	CASSSYSNQPQHF
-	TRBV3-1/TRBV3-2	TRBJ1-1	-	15	TGTGCCAGCAGCCAAGATGGGCAGGGGATCACTGAAGCTTTCTTT	CASSQDGQGITEAFF
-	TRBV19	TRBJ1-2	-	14	TGTGCCAGTAAGAAGCAGGGCCCTAACTATGGCTACACCTTC	CASKKQGPNYGYTF
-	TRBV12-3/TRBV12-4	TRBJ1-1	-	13	TGTGCCAGCAGGGGGGGAGCGAACACTGAAGCTTTCTTT	CASRGGANTEAFF
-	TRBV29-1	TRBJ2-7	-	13	TGCAGCGTGTCCGGACGGACAACCTACGAGCAGTACTTC	CSVSGRTTYEQYF
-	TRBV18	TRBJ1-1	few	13	TGTGCCAGCTCACCACCTATCGGGACTGAAGCTTTCTTT	CASSPPIGTEAFF
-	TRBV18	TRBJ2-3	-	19	TGTGCCAGCTCACCTTTCGACCACGGAGTTGGGACGCGGGAAGATACGCAGTATTTT	CASSPFDHGVGTREDTQYF
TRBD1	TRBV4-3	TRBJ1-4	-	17	TGCGCCAGCAGCCAAGAAGACAGGGGGCTTGGTAATGAAAAACTGTTTTTT	CASSQEDRGLGNEKLFF
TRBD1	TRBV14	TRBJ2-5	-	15	TGTGCCAGCAGCCATGACAGGGGCATTCAAGAGACCCAGTACTTC	CASSHDRGIQETQYF
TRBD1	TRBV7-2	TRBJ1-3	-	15	TGTGCCAGCAGAACCGGGACAGGGATAGGAAACACCATATATTTT	CASRTGTGIGNTIYF
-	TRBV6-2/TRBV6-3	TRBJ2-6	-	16	TGTGCCAGCAGTTATTCTATGGTCTCTGGGGCCAACGTCCTGACTTTC	CASSYSMVSGANVLTF
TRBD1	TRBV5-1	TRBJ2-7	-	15	TGCGCCAGCAGCTTGGAGGGGGACAGCCTCTACGAGCAGTACTTC	CASSLEGDSLYEQYF
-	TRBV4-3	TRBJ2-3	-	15	TGCGCCAGCAGCCAAGATACAGGGACGACAGATACGCAGTATTTT	CASSQDTGTTDTQYF
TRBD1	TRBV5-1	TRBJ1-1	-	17	TGCGCCAGCAGTTTGGGTAAAATGGGACAGGCCGGGACTGAAGCTTTCTTT	CASSLGKMGQAGTEAFF
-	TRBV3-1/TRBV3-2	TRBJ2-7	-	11	TGTGCCAGCAGTCGAGCCTACGAGCAGTACTTC	CASSRAYEQYF
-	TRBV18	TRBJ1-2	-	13	TGTGCCAGCTCACCACCGGTGGGAGAGGGCTACACCTTC	CASSPPVGEGYTF
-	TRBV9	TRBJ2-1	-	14	TGTGCCAGCAGCGTGTTGGCCGCCCAGAATGAGCAGTTCTTC	CASSVLAAQNEQFF
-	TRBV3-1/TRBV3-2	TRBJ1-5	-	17	TGTGCCAGCAGCCAAGATTTTGAGGTTTGGGGCAATCAGCCCCAGCATTTT	CASSQDFEVWGNQPQHF
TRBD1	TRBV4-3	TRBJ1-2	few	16	TGCGCCAGCAGCCACCCCCCCGGGACAGGGCGGCATGGCTACACCTTC	CASSHPPGTGRHGYTF
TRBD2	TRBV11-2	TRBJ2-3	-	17	TGTGCCAGCAGCTTAGTGAGGCCGGGGGGTCCAGGAGATACGCAGTATTTT	CASSLVRPGGPGDTQYF
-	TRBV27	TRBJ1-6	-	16	TGTGCCAGCAGTTTAACCGCAGACTCCTATAATTCACCCCTCCACTTT	CASSLTADSYNSPLHF
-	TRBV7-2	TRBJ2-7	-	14	TGTGCCAGCAGCTTAGGGGGCAGTGCCTACGAGCAGTACTTC	CASSLGGSAYEQYF